This T cell receptor (beta chain) was captured in a study of blood T cell repertoires in COVID-19. For the study at large: Acute and convalescent COVID-19 samples came from the United States, Italy and Spain.

Living in 24 US areas, the participants were between 18 and 89 years of age. The recovered donors of Cohort 3 showed two negative PCRs, clearance, or symptom resolution. Assay: immunoSEQ multiplex PCR; the TCRdb copy retains only in-frame clones and omits some. The repertoire consists of roughly 300,000 clones, with 70% to 90% occurring once and the leading ten covering under 6.5%. This CDR3 region has 14 residues. Germline lookup yields CDR1 MNHEY and CDR2 SVGAGI. V lost 1 base to trimming and J lost 3 bases, with 9 bases between them. The chain has TRBV6-5 and TRBJ1-1; D ambiguous. The receptor's source is a woman in her 30s who had recovered from COVID-19. The sample consisted of PBMCs or T cells enriched from blood (not recorded which). CDR3 sequence reads: CASSYFGIDTEAFF. DNA for the CDR3: TGTGCCAGCAGTTACTTCGGGATTGACACTGAAGCTTTCTTT.